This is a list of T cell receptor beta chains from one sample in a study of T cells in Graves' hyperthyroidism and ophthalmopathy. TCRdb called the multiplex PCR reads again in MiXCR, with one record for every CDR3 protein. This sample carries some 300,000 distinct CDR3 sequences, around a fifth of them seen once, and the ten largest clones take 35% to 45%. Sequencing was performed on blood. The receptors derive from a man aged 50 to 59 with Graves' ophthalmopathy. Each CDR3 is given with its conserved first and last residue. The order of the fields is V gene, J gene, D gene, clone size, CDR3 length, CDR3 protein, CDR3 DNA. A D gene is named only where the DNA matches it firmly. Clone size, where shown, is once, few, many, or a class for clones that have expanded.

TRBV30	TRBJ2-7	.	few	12	CAWNHRVHEQYF	TGTGCCTGGAACCACAGGGTCCACGAGCAGTACTTC
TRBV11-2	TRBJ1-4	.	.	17	CASSLVDLAGMNEKLFF	TGTGCCAGCAGCTTAGTAGACCTCGCAGGCATGAATGAAAAACTGTTTTTT
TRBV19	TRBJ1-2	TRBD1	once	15	CASSHRDSTNYGYTF	TGTGCCAGTAGCCACCGGGACAGCACCAACTATGGCTACACCTTC
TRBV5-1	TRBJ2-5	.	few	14	CASSTLTGQETQYF	TGCGCCAGCAGCACCTTGACAGGTCAAGAGACCCAGTACTTC
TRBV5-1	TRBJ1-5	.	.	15	CASSLQGQENQPQHF	TGCGCCAGCAGCTTGCAAGGTCAGGAGAATCAGCCCCAGCATTTT
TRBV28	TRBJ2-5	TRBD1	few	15	CASGSGTGGWETQYF	TGTGCCAGCGGATCCGGGACAGGGGGCTGGGAGACCCAGTACTTC
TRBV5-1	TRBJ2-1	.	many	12	CASSLAWEEQFF	TGCGCCAGCAGCTTGGCCTGGGAGGAGCAGTTCTTC
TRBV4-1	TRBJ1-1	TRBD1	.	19	CASSQDAQGAQTLNTEAFF	TGCGCCAGCAGCCAAGACGCACAGGGGGCACAAACTTTGAACACTGAAGCTTTCTTT
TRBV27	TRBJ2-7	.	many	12	CASSFTGGEQYF	TGTGCCAGCAGTTTTACCGGGGGCGAGCAGTACTTC
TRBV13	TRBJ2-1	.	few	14	CASSSQGGADEQFF	TGTGCCAGCAGCTCTCAGGGGGGAGCGGATGAGCAGTTCTTC
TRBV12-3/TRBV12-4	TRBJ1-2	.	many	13	CASSPDRVYGYTF	TGTGCCAGCAGCCCGGACAGAGTCTATGGCTACACCTTC